This T cell receptor (beta chain) appears in the sequencing data of a study of blood T cells in healthy people across ages. Study-level background: Template-switching capture recovered about one barcoded beta molecule per two T cells.

V was pared by 2 bases and J by 6 bases, with 14 bases between. This CDR3 region has 14 residues. Germline-derived CDR1 and CDR2 are LGHDT and YNNKEL (reference sequence). Sample-barcoded 5' priming and a J-beta primer mix drove a second PCR of 7 to 11 cycles. There were at least 2.5 million CDR3-containing paired-end reads obtained from each sample. TCRdb reanalysed the 5' RACE reads using MiXCR and keeps one entry per CDR3 protein. In the table there are roughly 860,000 distinct CDR3 sequences, approximately 65% of which are singletons. The TCR was taken from a man between 25 and 39 years old in good health. Sequenced input: blood. The rearrangement links TRBV3-1 to TRBJ2-7; either TRBD1 or TRBD2 may supply D (6 bases each). The CDR3 region is CASSQPHGGGEQYF. The CDR3 DNA reads as TGTGCCAGCAGCCAACCCCACGGAGGGGGCGAGCAGTACTTC.